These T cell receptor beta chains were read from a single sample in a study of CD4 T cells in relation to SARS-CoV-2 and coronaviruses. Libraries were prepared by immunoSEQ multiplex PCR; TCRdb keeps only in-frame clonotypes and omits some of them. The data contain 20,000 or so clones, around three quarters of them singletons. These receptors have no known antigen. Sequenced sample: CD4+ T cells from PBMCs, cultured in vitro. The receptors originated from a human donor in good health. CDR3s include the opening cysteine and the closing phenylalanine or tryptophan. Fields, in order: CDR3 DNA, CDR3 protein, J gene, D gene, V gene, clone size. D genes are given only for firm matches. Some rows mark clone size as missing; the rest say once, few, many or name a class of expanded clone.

TGTGCCAGCAGTTCCCGGGCGAGTAATCAGCCCCAGCATTTT | CASSSRASNQPQHF | TRBJ1-5 | NA | TRBV6-1 | NA
TGTGCCACCAGGGGAGGGAGGGGGGATTCCGAGACCCAGTACTTC | CATRGGRGDSETQYF | TRBJ2-5 | NA | TRBV15 | once
TGTGCCAGCAGCCAAGGGCTCAGGGGCCAGGACACCATATATTTT | CASSQGLRGQDTIYF | TRBJ1-3 | NA | TRBV14 | NA
TGTGCCAGCAGAACAGGGGTTTCCTACGAGCAGTACTTC | CASRTGVSYEQYF | TRBJ2-7 | TRBD1 | TRBV28 | NA
TGTGCCAGCAGCTTAGAATGGGGAAGGGCTAACTATGGCTACACCTTC | CASSLEWGRANYGYTF | TRBJ1-2 | NA | TRBV7-8 | NA
TGTGCCAGTAGTATAGCCGGGACTAGGAACACAGATACGCAGTATTTT | CASSIAGTRNTDTQYF | TRBJ2-3 | TRBD2 | TRBV19 | NA
TGTGCCAGCAGCTTAGCGGACTTCCCCCTCAACACCATATATTTT | CASSLADFPLNTIYF | TRBJ1-3 | NA | TRBV11-2 | NA
TGTGCCAGCTCACCACCGGGTGTTTATGGCTACACCTTC | CASSPPGVYGYTF | TRBJ1-2 | NA | TRBV18 | NA
TGTGCCAGCAGCCCTAGCGTCAGCACAGATACGCAGTATTTT | CASSPSVSTDTQYF | TRBJ2-3 | NA | TRBV27 | NA
TGTGCCAGCAGCAAAGTGGGTCCGGGACAGGGTCCCAACGAGCAGTACTTC | CASSKVGPGQGPNEQYF | TRBJ2-7 | NA | TRBV21-1 | NA
TGTGCCAGCAGTTACTCGACTCCGGGACTAGGCAATGAGCAGTTCTTC | CASSYSTPGLGNEQFF | TRBJ2-1 | TRBD2 | TRBV6-5 | once
TGTGCCAGTAGGGAGGACTGGGCCGGGGAGCTGTTTTTT | CASREDWAGELFF | TRBJ2-2 | NA | TRBV19 | NA
TGTGCCTGGAGCCGGCAGGGAGGGGAAAAACTGTTTTTT | CAWSRQGGEKLFF | TRBJ1-4 | NA | TRBV30 | NA
TGTGCCAGCAGCTTGGAACAGGGGGCGGGTGGCTACACCTTC | CASSLEQGAGGYTF | TRBJ1-2 | TRBD1 | TRBV5-6 | few
TGTGCCAGCAGCTTGTACAACGGCGCAAGTGAGCAGTACTTC | CASSLYNGASEQYF | TRBJ2-7 | NA | TRBV5-6 | NA
TGTGCCAGCAGCTATGGAAACACCATATATTTT | CASSYGNTIYF | TRBJ1-3 | NA | TRBV7-9 | NA
TGCAGCGTTGCTGCGCTAGCGGCTTACAATGAGCAGTTCTTC | CSVAALAAYNEQFF | TRBJ2-1 | TRBD2 | TRBV29-1 | NA
TGTGCCAGTAGCGGACGGGTGGCGGACGAGCAGTACTTC | CASSGRVADEQYF | TRBJ2-7 | NA | TRBV19 | NA
TGTGCCTGGAGTGTGGCAGCCTACGAGCAGTACTTC | CAWSVAAYEQYF | TRBJ2-7 | NA | TRBV30 | NA
TGTGCCATCAGTGGGAGCCCTCGCACCGTAGGCACTGAAGCTTTCTTT | CAISGSPRTVGTEAFF | TRBJ1-1 | NA | TRBV10-3 | NA
TGTGCCAGCAGCAGGGGGACAACCGGATCCTACGAGCAGTACTTC | CASSRGTTGSYEQYF | TRBJ2-7 | NA | TRBV5-4 | few
TGTGCCAGCAGCCAAGCTAAAGACAGGGGCGAAAACCAAGAGACCCAGTACTTC | CASSQAKDRGENQETQYF | TRBJ2-5 | TRBD1 | TRBV3-1/TRBV3-2 | NA
TGTGCCAGCAGCGATGGGTCGGGGATCCAAGAGACCCAGTACTTC | CASSDGSGIQETQYF | TRBJ2-5 | NA | TRBV9 | NA
TGTGCCAGCATTCAGGGGACCCAGCAGGAAAAACTGTTTTTT | CASIQGTQQEKLFF | TRBJ1-4 | NA | TRBV28 | NA
TGTGCCAGCAGCCCCTCTCCCGCAGGGGCTTCACCCCTCCACTTT | CASSPSPAGASPLHF | TRBJ1-6 | NA | TRBV3-1/TRBV3-2 | NA
TGCGCCAGCATAGAACAAGAGACCCAGTACTTC | CASIEQETQYF | TRBJ2-5 | NA | TRBV5-1 | once
TGTGCCAGTAGTTCGGGACAGGGCAACGAGCAGTACTTC | CASSSGQGNEQYF | TRBJ2-7 | TRBD1 | TRBV19 | few
TGTGCCAGCAGCACAAGACAGGGCGCTAACTATGGCTACACCTTC | CASSTRQGANYGYTF | TRBJ1-2 | TRBD1 | TRBV7-2 | once
TGTGCCAGCAGCTTAGATTTACTAGCGGGAGTGTCCAATGAGCAGTTCTTC | CASSLDLLAGVSNEQFF | TRBJ2-1 | TRBD2 | TRBV7-2 | NA
TGTGCCAGCAGTTGGGGGGGAGCGGGAGCGCGGGGGGAGACCCAGTACTTC | CASSWGGAGARGETQYF | TRBJ2-5 | TRBD2 | TRBV2 | NA
TGTGCCACCAGCAGTGGGACAGCGGAGAGGAGCGAAAAACTGTTTTTT | CATSSGTAERSEKLFF | TRBJ1-4 | TRBD1 | TRBV15 | NA
TGTGCCAGCAGCTTCGCCGTTGACAACAGGGATCTCGTCACTGAAGCTTTCTTT | CASSFAVDNRDLVTEAFF | TRBJ1-1 | NA | TRBV2 | NA
TGTGCCAGCAGCCCCGGGACAGGGGTGTCTGGGGCCAACGTCCTGACTTTC | CASSPGTGVSGANVLTF | TRBJ2-6 | TRBD1 | TRBV5-8 | NA
NA | CASILDSNQPQHF | TRBJ1-5 | NA | TRBV6-6 | once
TGTGCCAGCTCACACGACCCGGGAGGAAGCAATCAGCCCCAGCATTTT | CASSHDPGGSNQPQHF | TRBJ1-5 | NA | TRBV18 | NA
TGCGCCAGCAGCACACACCCCGAGACACACTATGGCTACACCTTC | CASSTHPETHYGYTF | TRBJ1-2 | NA | TRBV5-1 | NA
TGTGCCAGCTCCCGCGGGTCAGTCGAGTCTTCCGAGCAGTACTTC | CASSRGSVESSEQYF | TRBJ2-7 | NA | TRBV6-5 | NA
TGTGCCAGCAGTTTATCAGATCCCTACGAGCAGTACTTC | CASSLSDPYEQYF | TRBJ2-7 | NA | TRBV12-3/TRBV12-4 | NA
TGTGCCAGCAGCTCCCCTTTAGCGGGAGGGGACAATGAGCAGTTCTTC | CASSSPLAGGDNEQFF | TRBJ2-1 | TRBD2 | TRBV11-3 | NA
TGTGCCAGCAGTTACGGGACAGGGAGCAATCAGCCCCAGCATTTT | CASSYGTGSNQPQHF | TRBJ1-5 | TRBD1 | TRBV27 | NA
TGTGCCACACGCCAGGGTTTTTATAGCAATCAGCCCCAGCATTTT | CATRQGFYSNQPQHF | TRBJ1-5 | NA | TRBV19 | NA
TGTGCCAGTAGTATTCAGCAGGACTCAATCGGGTCCTACAATGAGCAGTTCTTC | CASSIQQDSIGSYNEQFF | TRBJ2-1 | NA | TRBV19 | NA
TGTGCCAGCATTCTTAGCGGGAGTACGGGTAGGATGGAGACCCAGTACTTC | CASILSGSTGRMETQYF | TRBJ2-5 | TRBD2 | TRBV3-1/TRBV3-2 | NA
TGTGCCAGCAGTTTAGGGCTTGACAATGAGCAGTTCTTC | CASSLGLDNEQFF | TRBJ2-1 | NA | TRBV12-3/TRBV12-4 | NA
TGTGCCAGCAGCGCTACATCTAGTAAGCTGTTCTTC | CASSATSSKLFF | TRBJ2-1 | NA | TRBV7-3 | few
TGTGCCATCAGCCTCGACAGGGATGCTAACTATGGCTACACCTTC | CAISLDRDANYGYTF | TRBJ1-2 | TRBD1 | TRBV10-3 | NA
TGTGCCAGCAGCGGCCCGGGACTAGCGGTTCAGTTCTTC | CASSGPGLAVQFF | TRBJ2-1 | TRBD2 | TRBV2 | NA
TGTGCCACGCGGGCGACTAATGAAAAACTGTTTTTT | CATRATNEKLFF | TRBJ1-4 | NA | TRBV19 | NA
TGTGCCAGCAGCCCGGGACAGGGCGGTAGCAATCAGCCCCAGCATTTT | CASSPGQGGSNQPQHF | TRBJ1-5 | TRBD1 | TRBV7-8 | NA
TGTGCCAGCAGTTTGGGCGGGAGGGCCTGGGACGAGCAGTACTTC | CASSLGGRAWDEQYF | TRBJ2-7 | TRBD2 | TRBV27 | NA
TGTGCCAGCAGCCCGACTACACAGGGGGTATTTTATGGCTACACCTTC | CASSPTTQGVFYGYTF | TRBJ1-2 | TRBD1 | TRBV7-9 | few
TGTGCCAGCAGTCGAAGCTCCAACAGGCAAGAGACCCAGTACTTC | CASSRSSNRQETQYF | TRBJ2-5 | NA | TRBV6-5 | once
TGTGCCAGCAGCGTAGCTCGCGGGAGTACGCAGTATTTT | CASSVARGSTQYF | TRBJ2-3 | TRBD2 | TRBV9 | once
TGTGCCAGCAGCCAAATTAAGGGGGCTCTTCGTGAAGCTTTCTTT | CASSQIKGALREAFF | TRBJ1-1 | TRBD1 | TRBV7-9 | NA
TGCGCCAGCAGCTTGTCGGGGGGAGCACCCCTCCACTTT | CASSLSGGAPLHF | TRBJ1-6 | NA | TRBV5-1 | NA
TGTGCCAGCAGTTTGGTCGACACTGAAGCTTTCTTT | CASSLVDTEAFF | TRBJ1-1 | NA | TRBV28 | NA
TGTGCCAGTAAAGGGAACAGGGGGCGGCTAGATACGCAGTATTTT | CASKGNRGRLDTQYF | TRBJ2-3 | TRBD1 | TRBV28 | NA
TGTGCCAGCAGCCAAGGAGGGGCAAGACCGGGGGAGCAGTACTTC | CASSQGGARPGEQYF | TRBJ2-7 | NA | TRBV4-2 | once